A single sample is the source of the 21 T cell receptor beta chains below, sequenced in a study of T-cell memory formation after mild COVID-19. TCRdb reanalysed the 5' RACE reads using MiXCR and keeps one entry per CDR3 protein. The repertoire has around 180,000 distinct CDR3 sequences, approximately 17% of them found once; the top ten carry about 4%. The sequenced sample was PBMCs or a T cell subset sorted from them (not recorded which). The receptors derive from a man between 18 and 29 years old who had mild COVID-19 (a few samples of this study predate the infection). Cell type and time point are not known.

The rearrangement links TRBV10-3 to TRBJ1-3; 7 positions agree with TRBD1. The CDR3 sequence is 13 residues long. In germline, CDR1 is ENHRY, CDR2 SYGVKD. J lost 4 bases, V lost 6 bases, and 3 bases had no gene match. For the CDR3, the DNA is TGTGCCATCAGGACAGGGCAAGGAAACACCATATATTTT. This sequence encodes CAIRTGQGNTIYF.

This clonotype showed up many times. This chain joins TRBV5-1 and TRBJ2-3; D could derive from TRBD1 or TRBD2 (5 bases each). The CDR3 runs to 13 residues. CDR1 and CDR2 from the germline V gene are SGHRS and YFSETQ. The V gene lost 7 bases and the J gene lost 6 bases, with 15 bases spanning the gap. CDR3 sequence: CASRDVNEDTQYF. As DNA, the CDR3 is TGCGCCAGCCGGGACGTAAACGAGGATACGCAGTATTTT.

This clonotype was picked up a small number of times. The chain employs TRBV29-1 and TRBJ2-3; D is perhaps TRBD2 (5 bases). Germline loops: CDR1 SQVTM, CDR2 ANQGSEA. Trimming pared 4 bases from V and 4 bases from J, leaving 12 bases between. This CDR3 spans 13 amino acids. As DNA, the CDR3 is TGCAGCGTTGGCCTCGGGGTCCCAGATACGCAGTATTTT. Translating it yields CSVGLGVPDTQYF.

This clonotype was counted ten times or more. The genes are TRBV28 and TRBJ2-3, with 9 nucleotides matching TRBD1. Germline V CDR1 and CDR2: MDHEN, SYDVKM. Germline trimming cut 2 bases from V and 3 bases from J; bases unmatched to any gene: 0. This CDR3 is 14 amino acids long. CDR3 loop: CASSLGQGTDTQYF. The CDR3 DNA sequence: TGTGCCAGCAGTTTAGGACAGGGGACAGATACGCAGTATTTT.

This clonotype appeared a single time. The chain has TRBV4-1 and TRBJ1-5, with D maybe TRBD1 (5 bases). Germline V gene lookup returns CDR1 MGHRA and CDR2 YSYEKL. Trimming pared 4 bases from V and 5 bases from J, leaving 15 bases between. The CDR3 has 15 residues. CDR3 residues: CASSLVGTRDQPQHF. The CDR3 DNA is TGCGCCAGCAGCCTTGTAGGGACGCGGGATCAGCCCCAGCATTTT.

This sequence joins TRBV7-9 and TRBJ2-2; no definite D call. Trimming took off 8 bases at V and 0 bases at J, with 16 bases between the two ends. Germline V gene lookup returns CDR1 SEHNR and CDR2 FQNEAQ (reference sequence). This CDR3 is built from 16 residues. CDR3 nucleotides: TGTGCCAGCCGTGTCGCGCCAGAATCGAACACCGGGGAGCTGTTTTTT. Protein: CASRVAPESNTGELFF.

CDR3 residues: CASSSIISWGTDTQYF. The CDR3 coding sequence is TGTGCCAGCAGCTCAATTATTTCCTGGGGCACAGATACGCAGTATTTT. The chain uses TRBV7-2 and TRBJ2-3; D is ambiguous. This CDR3 spans 16 amino acids. V was shortened by 4 bases and J by 1 base, with 15 bases between the two germline ends. CDR1 SGHTA and CDR2 FQGNSA come from the germline V gene.

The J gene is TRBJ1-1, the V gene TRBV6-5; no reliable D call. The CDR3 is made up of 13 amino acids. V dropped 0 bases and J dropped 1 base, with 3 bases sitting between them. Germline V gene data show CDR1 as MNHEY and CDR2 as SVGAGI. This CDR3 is CASSYSTNTEAFF. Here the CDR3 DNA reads TGTGCCAGCAGTTACTCGACGAACACTGAAGCTTTCTTT.

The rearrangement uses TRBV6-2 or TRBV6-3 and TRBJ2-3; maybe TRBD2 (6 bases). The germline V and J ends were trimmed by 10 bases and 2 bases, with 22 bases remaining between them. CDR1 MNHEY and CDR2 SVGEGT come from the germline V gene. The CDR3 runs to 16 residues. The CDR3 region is CATVPLGGAHTDTQYF. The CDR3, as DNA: TGTGCCACCGTGCCATTGGGCGGGGCCCACACAGATACGCAGTATTTT.

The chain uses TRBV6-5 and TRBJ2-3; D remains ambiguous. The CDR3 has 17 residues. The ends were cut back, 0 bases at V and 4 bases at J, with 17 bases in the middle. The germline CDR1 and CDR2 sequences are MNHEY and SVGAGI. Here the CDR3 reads CASSYSGTTSLPDTQYF. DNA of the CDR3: TGTGCCAGCAGTTACTCGGGTACTACTTCTCTCCCAGATACGCAGTATTTT.

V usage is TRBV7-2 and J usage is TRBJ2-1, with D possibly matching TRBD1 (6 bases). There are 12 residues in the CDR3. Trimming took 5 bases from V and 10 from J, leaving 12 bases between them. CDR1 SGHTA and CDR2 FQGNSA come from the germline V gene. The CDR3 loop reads CASSPDRKEQFF. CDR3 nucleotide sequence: TGTGCCAGCAGCCCCGACAGGAAAGAGCAGTTCTTC.

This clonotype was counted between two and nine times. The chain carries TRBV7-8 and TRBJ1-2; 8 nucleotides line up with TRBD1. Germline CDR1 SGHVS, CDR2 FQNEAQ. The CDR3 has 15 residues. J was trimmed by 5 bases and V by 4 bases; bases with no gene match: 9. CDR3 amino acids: CASSSAGTGHYGYTF. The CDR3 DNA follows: TGTGCCAGCAGCTCCGCCGGGACAGGTCATTATGGCTACACCTTC. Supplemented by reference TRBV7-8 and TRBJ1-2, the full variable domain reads GAGVSQSPRYKVAKRGQDVALRCDPISGHVSLFWYQQALGQGPEFLTYFQNEAQLDKSGLPSDRFFAERPEGSVSTLKIQRTQQEDSAVYLCASSSAGTGHYGYTFGSGTRLTVV.

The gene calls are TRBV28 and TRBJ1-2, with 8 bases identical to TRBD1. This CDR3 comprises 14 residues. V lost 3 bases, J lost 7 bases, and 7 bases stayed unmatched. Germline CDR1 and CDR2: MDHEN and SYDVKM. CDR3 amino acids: CASSFSRGRGGYTF. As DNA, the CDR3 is TGTGCCAGCAGTTTTAGCAGGGGGCGAGGTGGCTACACCTTC.

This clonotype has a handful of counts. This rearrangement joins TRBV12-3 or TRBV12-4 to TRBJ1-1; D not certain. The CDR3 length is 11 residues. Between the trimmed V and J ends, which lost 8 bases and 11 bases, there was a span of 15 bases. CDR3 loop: CASGSLQRAFF. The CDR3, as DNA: TGTGCCAGCGGCTCCCTTCAGAGGGCTTTCTTT.

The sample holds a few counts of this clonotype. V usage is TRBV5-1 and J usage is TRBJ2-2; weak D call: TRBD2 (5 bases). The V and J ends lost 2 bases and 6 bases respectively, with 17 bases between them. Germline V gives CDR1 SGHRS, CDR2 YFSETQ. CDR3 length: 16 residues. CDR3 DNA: TGCGCCAGCAGCTTAGGCGGATTGAGCGGTGCCGGGGAGCTGTTTTTT. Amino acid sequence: CASSLGGLSGAGELFF.

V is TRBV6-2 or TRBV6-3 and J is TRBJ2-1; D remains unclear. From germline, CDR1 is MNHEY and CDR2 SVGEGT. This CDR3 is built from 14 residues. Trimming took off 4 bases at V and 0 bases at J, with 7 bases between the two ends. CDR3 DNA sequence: TGTGCCAGCAGTTGGGCCCTCTCCTACAATGAGCAGTTCTTC. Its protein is CASSWALSYNEQFF.

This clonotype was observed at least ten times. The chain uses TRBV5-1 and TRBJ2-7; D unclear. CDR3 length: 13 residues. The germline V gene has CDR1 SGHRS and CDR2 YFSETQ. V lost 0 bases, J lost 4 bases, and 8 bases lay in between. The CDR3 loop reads CASSLAQDYEQYF. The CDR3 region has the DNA TGCGCCAGCAGCTTGGCTCAAGATTACGAGCAGTACTTC.

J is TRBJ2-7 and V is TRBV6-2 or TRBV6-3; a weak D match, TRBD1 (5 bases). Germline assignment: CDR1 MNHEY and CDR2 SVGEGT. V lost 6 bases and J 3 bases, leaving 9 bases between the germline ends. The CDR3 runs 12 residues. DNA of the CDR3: TGTGCCAGCAGCTGGGGCCACTACGAGCAGTACTTC. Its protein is CASSWGHYEQYF.

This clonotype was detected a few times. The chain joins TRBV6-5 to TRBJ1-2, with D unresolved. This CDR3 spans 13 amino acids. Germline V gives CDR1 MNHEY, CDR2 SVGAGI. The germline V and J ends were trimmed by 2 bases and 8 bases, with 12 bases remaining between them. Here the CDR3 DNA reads TGTGCCAGCAGTTACAACCGGGAGGGCGGCTACACCTTC. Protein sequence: CASSYNREGGYTF.

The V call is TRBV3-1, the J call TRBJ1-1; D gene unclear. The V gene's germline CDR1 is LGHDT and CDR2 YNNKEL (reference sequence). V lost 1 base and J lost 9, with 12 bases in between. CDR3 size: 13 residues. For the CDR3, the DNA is TGTGCCAGCAGCCAAGTCTCGACCGGCCAAGCTTTCTTT. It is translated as CASSQVSTGQAFF. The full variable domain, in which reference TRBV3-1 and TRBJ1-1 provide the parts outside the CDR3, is DTAVSQTPKYLVTQMGNDKSIKCEQNLGHDTMYWYKQDSKKFLKIMFSYNNKELIINETVPNRFSPKSPDKAHLNLHINSLELGDSAVYFCASSQVSTGQAFFGQGTRLTVV.

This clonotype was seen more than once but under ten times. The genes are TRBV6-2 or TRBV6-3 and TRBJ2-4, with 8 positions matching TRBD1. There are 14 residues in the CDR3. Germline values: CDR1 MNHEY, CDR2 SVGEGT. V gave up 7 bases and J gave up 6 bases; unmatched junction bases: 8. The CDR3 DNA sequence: TGTGCCAGCACGCAATCAGGGGGCGGAAACATTCAGTACTTC. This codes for CASTQSGGGNIQYF.